These T cell receptor beta chains were read from a single sample in a study of blood T cells in healthy people across ages. MiXCR, run by TCRdb on the 5' RACE reads, gives a single entry per CDR3 protein. The sample records about 1,400,000 distinct CDR3 sequences, approximately 59% being singletons. The sequenced sample consisted of blood. The receptors shown here come from a man between 18 and 35 years old in good health. CDR3s include the opening cysteine and the closing phenylalanine or tryptophan. A D gene is named only where the DNA matches it firmly.

>NA|TRBJ1-1|15|TRBV7-2
CASSQSRGVTGEAFF
>NA|TRBJ1-4|14|TRBV7-2
CASSPGVNNEKLFF
>TRBD2|TRBJ2-1|15|TRBV7-9
CASSPLGGGNNEQFF
>TRBD2|TRBJ2-1|16|TRBV28
CASSSPRGGGYNEQFF
>NA|TRBJ1-3|14|TRBV7-9
CASSPDWRGNTIYF
>NA|TRBJ1-1|14|TRBV10-3
CAISQSGSGTEAFF
>NA|TRBJ1-2|15|TRBV20-1
CSALLIRLGANGYTF
>NA|TRBJ2-5|13|TRBV9
CASSVRGGETQYF
>NA|TRBJ2-5|15|TRBV4-1
CASSQVRGVGKTQYF
>TRBD1|TRBJ1-2|16|TRBV4-2
CASTLERTGDFYGYTF
>NA|TRBJ1-1|12|TRBV9
CASSAGGAEAFF
>NA|TRBJ2-3|16|TRBV24-1
CATSDPRPVTADTQYF
>NA|TRBJ2-5|16|TRBV11-2
CASSLGEGREMKTQYF
>NA|TRBJ2-3|16|TRBV7-9
CASSSARGYSTDTQYF
>NA|TRBJ1-1|19|TRBV11-2
CASSHWYRDGDVGTPEAFF
>NA|TRBJ1-5|15|TRBV20-1
CSAALRGRVNQPQHF
>NA|NA|16|TRBV6-2/TRBV6-3
CASSYSIPRALYEQYF
>NA|TRBJ2-7|13|TRBV4-1
CASSQGRGDEQYF
>NA|TRBJ2-7|11|TRBV25-1
CATEGSYEQYF
>NA|TRBJ2-7|13|TRBV5-6
CASMDPITYEQYF
>TRBD1|TRBJ2-5|14|TRBV28
CASRPYRGQETQYF
>NA|TRBJ2-2|14|TRBV5-1
CASSLTSSTGELFF
>NA|TRBJ2-7|13|TRBV29-1
CSVDALGVNEQYF
>NA|TRBJ2-7|14|TRBV12-3/TRBV12-4
CASSFPGSPGEQYF
>NA|TRBJ2-5|14|TRBV5-1
CASSLRPGPETQYF
>NA|TRBJ2-2|13|TRBV6-4
CASSAESTGELFF
>NA|TRBJ1-5|17|TRBV4-1
CASSQEGGLTSNQPQHF
>NA|TRBJ1-2|14|TRBV4-1
CASSHEESNYGYTF
>NA|TRBJ1-1|15|TRBV29-1
CSVANRVSVNTEAFF
>NA|TRBJ1-1|16|TRBV7-2
CASSLGRFQGYTEAFF
>TRBD1|TRBJ2-3|16|TRBV25-1
CASSHPGTGGTDTQYF
>NA|TRBJ1-2|16|TRBV20-1
CSASPIGGALSAGYTF
>TRBD2|TRBJ2-5|15|TRBV3-1
CASSHRTSGKETQYF
>NA|TRBJ1-1|17|TRBV5-1
CASSFVPGRMVNTEAFF
>NA|TRBJ1-4|15|TRBV6-5
CASSYIRSSLEKLFF
>NA|TRBJ2-3|13|TRBV6-2/TRBV6-3
CASSYTYYDTQYF
>TRBD1|TRBJ2-3|14|TRBV27
CASSIDRDFKAGYF
>TRBD1|TRBJ2-5|14|TRBV29-1
CSVGRRDRVYGQYF
>NA|NA|15|TRBV29-1
CSARRDLFYKETQYF